The TCR beta chain under discussion was sequenced for a study of tumor and adjacent non-tumor tissue in lung cancer. Study background: Stage I to III disease affected 10 men and about five women aged roughly 31 to 76.

About this clonotype itself: Antigen unknown.

TCRbeta libraries were built with three rounds of nested PCR, modified from ARM-PCR. TCRdb re-derived calls from the multiplex PCR reads in MiXCR, one entry per CDR3 protein. Counted here are 70,000 to 90,000 distinct CDR3 sequences, approximately 80% occurring once; the ten biggest clones make up roughly half. Whole-study findings and limits: Compared with tumor, normal lung showed significantly lower TCR diversity. In normal lung, the top 100 clones were significantly more dominant than in tumor.

No cell sorting was done before RNA was extracted from the tissue. More than 3 cm separated this lung sample from the edge of the tumor. The material sequenced was distant non-tumor lung tissue. The clonotype comes from a man in his sixties with non-small cell lung cancer.

CDR3 bases: TGCAGCGTTCAACGCGCCAGGGGAAGGGGGGAAAAACTGTTTTTT. It is translated as CSVQRARGRGEKLFF. This sequence joins TRBV29-1 and TRBJ1-4; a possible D gene is TRBD1 (6 bases). Germline CDR1 reads SQVTM; CDR2 reads ANQGSEA. Trimming removed 5 bases from V and 8 bases from J, with 21 bases in between. The CDR3 has 15 amino acids.